This T cell receptor beta chain stems from a study of blood T cell repertoires in COVID-19. Study at large: Sources were T cells, B-cell-depleted T cells, or PBMCs; the material itself was cDNA or gDNA.

Some clones are missing from TCRdb's copy, which holds only in-frame ones; the method was immunoSEQ multiplex PCR. Here the sample spans roughly 46,000 clones, around four fifths being singletons. Germline V CDR1 and CDR2: MDHEN, SYDVKM. The CDR3 totals 12 residues. Germline trimming cut 7 bases from V and 7 bases from J; bases unmatched to any gene: 4. The sequence was obtained from a man aged 55 to 70 with active COVID-19. The sample was peripheral blood. The genes are TRBV28 and TRBJ2-4; TRBD1 agrees at 7 bases. This CDR3 is CASNVGGNIQYF. CDR3 coding DNA: TGTGCCAGCAACGTAGGGGGCAACATTCAGTACTTC. Full variable domain (remainder filled in from reference TRBV28 and TRBJ2-4): DVKVTQSSRYLVKRTGEKVFLECVQDMDHENMFWYRQDPGLGLRLIYFSYDVKMKEKGDIPEGYSVSREKKERFSLILESASTNQTSMYLCASNVGGNIQYFGAGTRLSVL.